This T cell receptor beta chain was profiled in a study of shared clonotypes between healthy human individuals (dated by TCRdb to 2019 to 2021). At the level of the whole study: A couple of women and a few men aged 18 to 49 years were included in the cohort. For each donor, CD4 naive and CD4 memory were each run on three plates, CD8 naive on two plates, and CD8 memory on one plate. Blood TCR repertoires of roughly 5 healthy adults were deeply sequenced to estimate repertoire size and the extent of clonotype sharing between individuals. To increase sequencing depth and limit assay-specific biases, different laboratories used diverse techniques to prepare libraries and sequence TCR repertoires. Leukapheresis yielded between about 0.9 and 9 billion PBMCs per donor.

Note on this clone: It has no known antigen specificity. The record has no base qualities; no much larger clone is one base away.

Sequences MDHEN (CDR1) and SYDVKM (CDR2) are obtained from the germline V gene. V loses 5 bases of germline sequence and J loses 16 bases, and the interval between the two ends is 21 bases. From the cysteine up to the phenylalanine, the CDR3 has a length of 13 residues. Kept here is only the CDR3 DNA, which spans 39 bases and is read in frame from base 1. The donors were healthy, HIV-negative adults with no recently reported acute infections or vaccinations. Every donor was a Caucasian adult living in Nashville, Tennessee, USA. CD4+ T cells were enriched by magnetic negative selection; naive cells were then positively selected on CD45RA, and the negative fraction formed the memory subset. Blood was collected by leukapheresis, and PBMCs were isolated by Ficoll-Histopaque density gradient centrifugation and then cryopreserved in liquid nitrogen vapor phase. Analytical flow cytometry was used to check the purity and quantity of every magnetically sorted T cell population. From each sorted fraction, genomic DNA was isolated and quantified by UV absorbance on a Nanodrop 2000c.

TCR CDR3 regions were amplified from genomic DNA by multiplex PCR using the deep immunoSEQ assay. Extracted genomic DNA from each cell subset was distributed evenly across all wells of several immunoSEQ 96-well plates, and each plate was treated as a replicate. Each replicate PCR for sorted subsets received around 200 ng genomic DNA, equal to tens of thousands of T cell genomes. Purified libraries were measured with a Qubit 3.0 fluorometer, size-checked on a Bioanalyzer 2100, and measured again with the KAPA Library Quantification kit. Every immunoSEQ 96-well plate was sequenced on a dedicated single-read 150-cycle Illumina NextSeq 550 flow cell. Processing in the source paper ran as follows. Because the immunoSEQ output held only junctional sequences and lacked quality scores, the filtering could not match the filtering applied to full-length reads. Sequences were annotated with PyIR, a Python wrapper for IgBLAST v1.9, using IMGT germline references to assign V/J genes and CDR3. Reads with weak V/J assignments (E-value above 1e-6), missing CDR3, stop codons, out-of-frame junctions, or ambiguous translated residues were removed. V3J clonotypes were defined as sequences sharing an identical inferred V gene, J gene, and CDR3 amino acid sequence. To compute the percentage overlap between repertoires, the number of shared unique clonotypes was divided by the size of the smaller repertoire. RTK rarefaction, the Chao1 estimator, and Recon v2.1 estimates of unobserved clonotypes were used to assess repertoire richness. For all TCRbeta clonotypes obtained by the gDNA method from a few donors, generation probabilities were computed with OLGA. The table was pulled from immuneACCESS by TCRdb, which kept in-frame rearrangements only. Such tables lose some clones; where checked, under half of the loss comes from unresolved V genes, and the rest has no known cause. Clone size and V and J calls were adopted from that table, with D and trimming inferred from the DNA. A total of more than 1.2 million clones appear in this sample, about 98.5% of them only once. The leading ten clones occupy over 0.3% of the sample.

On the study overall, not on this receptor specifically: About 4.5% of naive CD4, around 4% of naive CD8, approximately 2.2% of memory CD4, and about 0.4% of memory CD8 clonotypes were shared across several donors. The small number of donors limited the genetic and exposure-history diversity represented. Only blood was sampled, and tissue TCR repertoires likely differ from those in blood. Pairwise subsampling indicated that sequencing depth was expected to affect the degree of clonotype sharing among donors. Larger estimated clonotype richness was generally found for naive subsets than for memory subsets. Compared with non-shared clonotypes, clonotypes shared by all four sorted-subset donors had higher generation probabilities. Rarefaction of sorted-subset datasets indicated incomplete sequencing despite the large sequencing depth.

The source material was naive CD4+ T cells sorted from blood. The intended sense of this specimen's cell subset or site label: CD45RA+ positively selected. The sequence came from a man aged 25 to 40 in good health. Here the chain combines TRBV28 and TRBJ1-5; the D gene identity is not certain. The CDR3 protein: CASSPNPNRLIHF. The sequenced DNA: TGTGCCAGCAGTCCCAACCCGAATCGTCTCATACATTTT.